This entry concerns a single T cell receptor (beta chain). Its antigen is not known. The germline CDR1 and CDR2 sequences are SGHDN and FVKESK. The CDR3 length is 14 residues. V lost 6 bases to trimming and J lost 6 bases; unmatched junction nucleotides: 9. The sample is drawn from a study of CD8 T cells in ankylosing spondylitis. Study-level findings and limits: Some motif variants were previously reported in reactive arthritis synovial fluid and blood. CD8+ by phenotype, disease-linked clones were relatively rare in peripheral blood. Matched ankylosing spondylitis synovial fluid reportedly contained a significantly enriched population of disease-linked clones. Characteristic of ankylosing spondylitis blood, it appeared, was a TCR beta motif comprising roughly eight highly homologous variants.

Preparation of TCR beta libraries was done by quantitative 5'-RACE with molecular barcodes. One entry per CDR3 protein, called by TCRdb with MiXCR from the 5' RACE reads. The table has some 220,000 distinct CDR3 sequences, about 7% seen once. The TCR comes from a male donor with ankylosing spondylitis. The chain has TRBV14 and TRBJ2-5, with 8 bases fitting TRBD1. The sequenced material came from blood, either unsorted or a sorted T cell fraction (not recorded which). This CDR3 reads CASSHYRGLQTQYF. Here the CDR3 DNA reads TGTGCCAGCAGTCACTACAGGGGGTTGCAGACCCAGTACTTC.